This TCR beta chain was identified during a study of CD8+ T cells in alopecia areata. Lesional scalp tissue (obtained by punch biopsy) and peripheral blood were collected from alopecia areata patients. RNA, once extracted, was reverse transcribed into cDNA for use as the sequencing template. The data were produced by immunoSEQ multiplex PCR, yet TCRdb's version contains in-frame clones alone and is incomplete. This table holds more than 85,000 clones, 35% to 50% found once. This clone was found a few times. The CDR3 runs 15 residues. Per the germline V gene, CDR1 is SQVTM and CDR2 is ANQGSEA. Trimming left V 4 bases short and J 0 bases short, with 15 bases between.

What was sequenced was CD4+ T cells sorted from blood. The receptor's source is a human donor with alopecia areata. The V call is TRBV29-1, the J call TRBJ1-1; the D gene is possibly TRBD1 (5 bases). CDR3 residues: CSVVFFRGLNTEAFF. The CDR3 bases are TGCAGCGTTGTCTTCTTTCGGGGGTTGAACACTGAAGCTTTCTTT.